These 19 T cell receptor beta chains originate from one sample sequenced in a study of OX40 agonist ivuxolimab in advanced cancers. Library prep was done by the immunoSEQ multiplex PCR assay. Drawn from immuneACCESS, this table holds only the in-frame rearrangements with V and J called that TCRdb kept. Clones are partly lost; checked studies trace under half to an unresolved V gene and leave the rest unexplained. This sample is represented by about 68,000 clones; approximately 80% of them were singletons. About 1.6% of the sample belongs to the ten largest clones. The source was CD4+ or CD8+ T cells sorted from blood, collected in a trial of the OX40 agonist ivuxolimab. The receptors here all came from an adult with an advanced solid tumor such as melanoma, head and neck, liver or kidney cancer.

The CDR3 loop reads CASSQTDRGNRYTF. The CDR3 DNA is TGCGCCAGCAGCCAGACGGACAGGGGTAATCGCTACACCTTC. The V call is TRBV4-1, the J call TRBJ1-2; 9 bases match TRBD1. Germline assignment: CDR1 MGHRA and CDR2 YSYEKL. Trimming cost V 3 bases and J 9 bases; bases outside gene matches: 8. This CDR3 is 14 amino acids long.

This chain uses TRBV27 with TRBJ2-7; D is unclear. Germline-derived CDR1 and CDR2 are MNHEY and SMNVEV (reference sequence). V was trimmed by 6 bases and J by 6 bases, leaving 18 bases between them. The CDR3 sequence is 14 residues long. CDR3 in DNA: TGTGCCAGCAGCCCCGGAGCCGGTTTGGGCGAGCAGTACTTC. This codes for CASSPGAGLGEQYF.

This clone was seen just once. The rearrangement uses TRBV20-1 and TRBJ2-3, with unresolved D. The V end lost 5 bases, the J end lost 4 bases, and 7 bases lay between the germline ends. Per germline, CDR1 DFQATT and CDR2 SNEGSKA (reference sequence). This CDR3 spans 11 amino acids. CDR3 sequence reads: CSAGPPDTQYF. In DNA form, the CDR3 reads TGCAGTGCTGGCCCCCCAGATACGCAGTATTTT.

This clone was found a few times. The chain combines TRBV7-9 with TRBJ1-2; D uncertain. Germline V gives CDR1 SEHNR, CDR2 FQNEAQ (reference sequence). Trimming removed 5 bases from V and 1 base from J, with 11 bases in between. The CDR3 has 14 residues. The chain's CDR3 is CASSPDIFNYGYTF. CDR3 coding DNA: TGTGCCAGCAGCCCAGACATTTTTAACTATGGCTACACCTTC.

This sequence joins TRBV9 and TRBJ2-2; 7 bases align to TRBD2. Germline V gene data show CDR1 as SGDLS and CDR2 as YYNGEE. Losses at the gene ends were 3 bases for V and 4 bases for J; bases not matched to a gene: 9. The CDR3 runs 16 residues. The CDR3 protein is CASSAGTTSSTGELFF. The CDR3 DNA reads TGTGCCAGCAGCGCTGGGACTACCTCGAGCACCGGGGAGCTGTTTTTT.

CDR3 sequence reads: CASRERRDYGYTF. The CDR3 DNA follows: TGCGCCAGCAGAGAGCGACGGGACTATGGCTACACCTTC. The chain couples TRBV5-1 to TRBJ1-2; D uncertain. Germline values: CDR1 SGHRS, CDR2 YFSETQ. This CDR3 comprises 13 residues. Deletions cut 5 bases from V and 3 bases from J, with 11 bases between.

The chain combines TRBV7-6 with TRBJ2-5; D uncertain. CDR1 is SGHVS, CDR2 FNYEAQ, per germline. With 1 base removed from V and 6 bases from J, the gap between germline ends came to 12 bases. The CDR3 spans 14 residues. The chain's CDR3 is CASSLVYEEQTQYF. In nucleotides, the CDR3 is TGTGCCAGCAGCTTAGTCTACGAGGAACAGACCCAGTACTTC.

The chain combines TRBV30 with TRBJ2-7, with 7 positions matching TRBD1. CDR3 size: 14 residues. V dropped 3 bases and J dropped 2; count of bases not matched to a gene: 7. CDR1 GTSNPN and CDR2 SVGIG come from the germline V gene (reference sequence). In DNA form, the CDR3 reads TGTGCCTGGAGGGTAGGACAGGTAACCTACGAGCAGTACTTC. It yields the protein CAWRVGQVTYEQYF.

V is TRBV5-1 and J is TRBJ2-5; 9 bases align to TRBD1. Per the germline V gene, CDR1 is SGHRS and CDR2 is YFSETQ. The CDR3 totals 15 residues. The V and J ends lost 7 bases and 5 bases, in that order; junction bases with no gene match: 12. This CDR3 reads CASGTGQGWDETQYF. The DNA for the CDR3 is TGCGCCAGCGGGACCGGACAGGGGTGGGATGAGACCCAGTACTTC.

V usage is TRBV2 and J usage is TRBJ2-4, with D possibly matching TRBD1 (6 bases). Trimming removed 8 bases at V and 8 bases at J, with 16 bases between. Looked up from germline, CDR1 is SNHLY and CDR2 is FYNNEI. CDR3 length: 13 amino acids. CDR3 in amino acids: CASAQGQEDIQYF. CDR3 coding DNA: TGTGCCAGCGCACAGGGCCAAGAGGACATTCAGTACTTC. Full variable domain (rest looked up from reference TRBV2 and TRBJ2-4): EPEVTQTPSHQVTQMGQEVILRCVPISNHLYFYWYRQILGQKVEFLVSFYNNEISEKSEIFDDQFSVERPDGSNFTLKIRSTKLEDSAMYFCASAQGQEDIQYFGAGTRLSVL.

The chain uses TRBV5-4 and TRBJ1-6, with no clear D. The CDR3 has 14 amino acids. The V gene's germline CDR1 is SGHNT and CDR2 YYREEE (reference sequence). Trimming took 0 bases from V and 8 from J, leaving 9 bases between them. Written as DNA, the CDR3 is TGTGCCAGCAGCTTGGCGGTGACCGATTCACCCCTCCACTTT. This codes for CASSLAVTDSPLHF.

The genes are TRBV5-1 and TRBJ2-1, with D unresolved. This CDR3 contains 14 residues. Trimming took off 1 base at V and 9 bases at J, with 14 bases between the two ends. Germline assignment: CDR1 SGHRS and CDR2 YFSETQ. CDR3 in amino acids: CASSLLISAGEQFF. The CDR3 bases are TGCGCCAGCAGCTTGCTAATCTCGGCCGGTGAGCAGTTCTTC. The full variable domain, with the rest looked up from reference TRBV5-1 and TRBJ2-1, is KAGVTQTPRYLIKTRGQQVTLSCSPISGHRSVSWYQQTPGQGLQFLFEYFSETQRNKGNFPGRFSGRQFSNSRSEMNVSTLELGDSALYLCASSLLISAGEQFFGPGTRLTVL.

The J gene is TRBJ1-2, the V gene TRBV13; D is perhaps TRBD1 (5 bases). Germline V CDR1 and CDR2: PRHDT, FYEKMQ (reference sequence). The V end lost 5 bases, the J end lost 3 bases, and 16 bases lay between the germline ends. The CDR3 has 15 amino acids. CDR3 nucleotides: TGTGCCAGCAGCAGAGCCCAGAGGGGCGACTATGGCTACACCTTC. Its translation is CASSRAQRGDYGYTF.

About this clone: The junction departs from germline at one end; a sequencing error may be responsible. This sample also contains other DNA sequences that code for the same CDR3. The chain uses TRBV5-4 and TRBJ2-1; 8 nucleotides match TRBD1. The CDR3 runs 12 residues. Per germline, CDR1 SGHNT and CDR2 YYREEE (reference sequence). The CDR3 bases are TGCGCCAGCAGCATAGACAGGGGTGGTCAGTTCTTC. This translates into CASSIDRGGQFF.

The chain joins TRBV5-1 to TRBJ2-3, with D perhaps TRBD2 (5 bases). Germline CDR1 is SGHRS and CDR2 is YFSETQ. V lost 5 bases to trimming and J lost 8 bases, with 12 bases between them. This CDR3 has 12 residues. As DNA, the CDR3 is TGCGCCAGCAGTTTCGCCGAGGGTACGCAGTATTTT. Protein product: CASSFAEGTQYF.

This chain uses TRBV28 with TRBJ2-2; D gene uncertain. V gave up 4 bases and J gave up 0 bases, with 0 bases separating them. The CDR3 has 12 residues. Per the germline V gene, CDR1 is MDHEN and CDR2 is SYDVKM. The CDR3 sequence is CASSSNTGELFF. The CDR3 DNA sequence: TGTGCCAGCAGTTCGAACACCGGGGAGCTGTTTTTT. Full variable domain (missing parts from reference TRBV28 and TRBJ2-2): DVKVTQSSRYLVKRTGEKVFLECVQDMDHENMFWYRQDPGLGLRLIYFSYDVKMKEKGDIPEGYSVSREKKERFSLILESASTNQTSMYLCASSSNTGELFFGEGSRLTVL.

CDR3 region: CASSSWTSGSLEQYF. Here the CDR3 DNA reads TGTGCCAGCAGTTCCTGGACTAGCGGGAGCCTCGAGCAGTACTTC. This chain joins TRBV28 and TRBJ2-7; TRBD2 matches at 13 bases. After removal of 4 bases from V and 6 bases from J, the junction contained 6 bases not matched to a gene. The length of the CDR3 is 15 residues. Germline values: CDR1 MDHEN, CDR2 SYDVKM. Based on the CDR3 plus reference TRBV28 and TRBJ2-7, the full variable domain is DVKVTQSSRYLVKRTGEKVFLECVQDMDHENMFWYRQDPGLGLRLIYFSYDVKMKEKGDIPEGYSVSREKKERFSLILESASTNQTSMYLCASSSWTSGSLEQYFGPGTRLTVT.

This clone was seen a single time. The chain is built from TRBV9 and TRBJ1-1; possible D gene TRBD1, 6 bases. The V end was cut by 3 bases, the J end by 6 bases, with 18 bases between. CDR3 length: 15 residues. Germline V CDR1 and CDR2: SGDLS, YYNGEE. In nucleotides, the CDR3 is TGTGCCAGCAGCGGACAGGACTTGGAAGGGGCTGAAGCTTTCTTT. This codes for CASSGQDLEGAEAFF.

V is TRBV2 and J is TRBJ1-3, with 8 bases aligning to TRBD1. Germline values: CDR1 SNHLY, CDR2 FYNNEI. V lost 4 bases to trimming and J lost 4 bases; unmatched junction nucleotides: 6. This CDR3 is 15 amino acids long. The DNA for the CDR3 is TGTGCCAGCAGTGGTACAGGGGGATCGGGAAACACCATATATTTT. Its translation is CASSGTGGSGNTIYF.